Following are 16 T cell receptor beta chains from one sample sequenced in a study of molecular identifiers for immune sequencing clone quantification. TCRdb analysed the PCR reads with MiXCR anew, one entry per CDR3 protein. The table records around 480,000 distinct CDR3 sequences, 20% to 25% of them present only once. Sequenced: naive CD8+ T cells from blood, with Jurkat cell RNA spiked in. The subset: FACS-sorted CD8+CD4-CCR7+CD45RA+ naive T cells. These receptors originate from a human donor in good health. Some libraries in this study had Jurkat cell RNA spiked in.

There are a few counts of this clonotype. This rearrangement joins TRBV4-1 to TRBJ1-4, with D perhaps TRBD1 (5 bases). The ends were cut back, 2 bases at V and 0 bases at J, with 10 bases in the middle. The CDR3 totals 16 residues. Germline assignment: CDR1 MGHRA and CDR2 YSYEKL. The CDR3 loop reads CASSQYQGTTNEKLFF. The CDR3 DNA is TGCGCCAGCAGCCAATATCAGGGAACAACTAATGAAAAACTGTTTTTT.

This clonotype was recorded at least ten times. The V call is TRBV15, the J call TRBJ1-1; no firm D call. Per germline, CDR1 LNHNV and CDR2 YYDKDF (reference sequence). Trimming pared 5 bases from V and 0 bases from J, leaving 16 bases between. The CDR3 loop spans 16 amino acids. The CDR3 loop is CATSRGGQYLNTEAFF. The CDR3 DNA sequence: TGTGCCACCAGCCGCGGAGGTCAGTATTTGAACACTGAAGCTTTCTTT.

This rearrangement joins TRBV4-3 to TRBJ1-5; possible D gene TRBD1, 6 bases. Looked up from germline, CDR1 is LGHNA and CDR2 is YSLEER. There are 19 residues in the CDR3. V was pared by 1 base and J by 5 bases, with 24 bases between. This CDR3 is CASSQVAGTHELGDQPQHF. The CDR3, as DNA: TGCGCCAGCAGCCAAGTTGCCGGGACACATGAGTTAGGCGATCAGCCCCAGCATTTT.

The rearrangement uses TRBV18 and TRBJ2-5; D is uncertain. V dropped 0 bases and J dropped 2 bases, with 4 bases sitting between them. This CDR3 comprises 13 residues. Germline V lookup: CDR1 KGHSH, CDR2 LQKENI. The CDR3 is CASSPPMQETQYF. CDR3 coding DNA: TGTGCCAGCTCACCACCTATGCAAGAGACCCAGTACTTC.

This clonotype was counted between two and nine times. The J gene is TRBJ2-7, the V gene TRBV4-2; 7 positions match TRBD1. The CDR3 covers 15 residues. From germline, CDR1 is LGHNA and CDR2 YNFKEQ. J lost 3 bases, V lost 6 bases, and 11 bases had no gene match. The CDR3: CASSPRLGQRYEQYF. CDR3 in DNA: TGTGCCAGCAGTCCCAGATTGGGACAGCGCTACGAGCAGTACTTC.

Many counts were recorded for this clonotype. V gene TRBV7-9 combines with J gene TRBJ1-4, with 7 bases identical to TRBD1. V dropped 0 bases and J dropped 8; count of bases not matched to a gene: 6. CDR1 SEHNR and CDR2 FQNEAQ come from the germline V gene (reference sequence). There are 15 residues in the CDR3. The CDR3 nucleotides are TGTGCCAGCAGCTTAGCTGAGGGGGCGCGCGAAAAACTGTTTTTT. Amino acid sequence: CASSLAEGAREKLFF.

This clonotype was recorded many times. V is TRBV3-1 and J is TRBJ1-1; D gene unclear. Germline lookup yields CDR1 LGHDT and CDR2 YNNKEL (reference sequence). The CDR3 runs 13 residues. Trimming stripped 0 bases from V and 5 bases from J, with 7 bases between. The CDR3 DNA reads as TGTGCCAGCAGCCAAGATGGGCCAACTGAAGCTTTCTTT. It specifies CASSQDGPTEAFF. Using reference TRBV3-1 and TRBJ1-1 for the parts outside the CDR3, the full variable domain is DTAVSQTPKYLVTQMGNDKSIKCEQNLGHDTMYWYKQDSKKFLKIMFSYNNKELIINETVPNRFSPKSPDKAHLNLHINSLELGDSAVYFCASSQDGPTEAFFGQGTRLTVV.

This clonotype was observed a handful of times. This chain connects TRBV9 to TRBJ2-4; 7 bases fit TRBD1. Germline V CDR1 and CDR2: SGDLS, YYNGEE. Trimming removed 4 bases from V and 5 bases from J; junction bases left unmatched: 3. The CDR3 sequence is 13 residues long. CDR3 loop: CASSSGQENIQYF. The CDR3 region has the DNA TGTGCCAGCAGCTCCGGACAGGAAAACATTCAGTACTTC.

This clonotype was counted a single time. The gene calls are TRBV5-3 and TRBJ1-5, with D possibly being TRBD1 (5 bases). TRBV5-3 counts as an open reading frame of uncertain function. Trimming pared 8 bases from V and 5 bases from J, leaving 17 bases between. The CDR3 extends over 14 amino acids. CDR3 sequence (DNA): TGTGCCAGCAGCCCCAAAACGGGGGATCAGCCCCAGCATTTT. This encodes CASSPKTGDQPQHF.

Turning to this clonotype: Just one base apart from a much larger clone, this may be a read error. The chain combines TRBV12-5 with TRBJ1-1; D might be TRBD1 (5 bases). The length of the CDR3 is 13 residues. Per the germline V gene, CDR1 is LGHNT and CDR2 is FRNRAP. This CDR3 is CVSGYMGVSEAFF. The CDR3 DNA reads as TGTGTTAGTGGTTACATGGGGGTCTCAGAAGCTTTCTTT.

The chain employs TRBV19 and TRBJ1-6, with a possible D match to TRBD1 (6 bases). Germline V lookup: CDR1 LNHDA, CDR2 SQIVND (reference sequence). V was shortened by 7 bases and J by 9 bases, with 13 bases between the two germline ends. CDR3 size: 13 residues. In DNA, the CDR3 is TGTGCCAGTAAGGGACAATGGGGTTCACCCCTCCACTTT. It codes for CASKGQWGSPLHF.

Remarks on this clonotype: At one boundary the junction diverges from the germline segment, which might be a read error. The chain employs TRBV20-1 and TRBJ2-7; no clear D. Looked up from germline, CDR1 is DFQATT and CDR2 is SNEGSKA (reference sequence). The CDR3 consists of 15 residues. The CDR3 nucleotides read TGCAGTGCTAGAGATAGGTTGTCGTCCTCCTACGAGCCGTACTTC. It yields the protein CSARDRLSSSYEPYF.

In nucleotides, the CDR3 is TGTGCCAGCAGTTATATGGCGGGAGAGACCCAGTACTTC. Its protein is CASSYMAGETQYF. The V and J genes are TRBV12-3 or TRBV12-4 and TRBJ2-5, with TRBD2 as a possible D gene (5 bases). This CDR3 region has 13 residues. V gave up 4 bases and J gave up 4 bases, with 10 bases separating them.

This clonotype was observed a few times. This sequence joins TRBV11-2 and TRBJ1-1; D is perhaps TRBD1 (6 bases). The CDR3 spans 14 residues. Germline-derived CDR1 and CDR2 are SGHAT and FQNNGV. Trimming left V 6 bases short and J 4 bases short, with 15 bases between. CDR3 residues: CASRGAGEVTEAFF. CDR3 sequence (DNA): TGTGCCAGCAGGGGGGCAGGGGAGGTCACTGAAGCTTTCTTT.

This clonotype was detected many times. The J gene is TRBJ2-3, the V gene TRBV4-3; D might be TRBD2 (6 bases). This CDR3 has 16 amino acids. The germline CDR1 and CDR2 sequences are LGHNA and YSLEER. Deletions cut 0 bases from V and 7 bases from J, with 17 bases between. In DNA, the CDR3 is TGCGCCAGCAGCCAAGATTCGACTAGTGTACTCTATACGCAGTATTTT. Translating gives CASSQDSTSVLYTQYF.

The chain joins TRBV13 to TRBJ1-6; 7 bases are a match to TRBD1. After removal of 5 bases from V and 1 base from J, the junction contained 5 bases not matched to a gene. The germline CDR1 and CDR2 sequences are PRHDT and FYEKMQ (reference sequence). CDR3 length equals 16 residues. Here the CDR3 reads CASSNRGGSYNSPLHF. The DNA of the CDR3 is TGTGCCAGCAGCAACAGGGGAGGGTCCTATAATTCACCCCTCCACTTT.